This T cell receptor beta chain is drawn from a study of control samples from healthy donors and cancer patients. TCRdb's copy holds only in-frame clones and misses some; the assay was immunoSEQ multiplex PCR. The sample lists some 150,000 clones, approximately 96% occurring once. The V and J ends lost 6 bases and 8 bases respectively, with 19 bases between them. The germline V gene encodes CDR1 SQVTM and CDR2 ANQGSEA. CDR3 size: 13 residues. The sample consisted of blood. The sequence came from a man aged 35-49 years in good health. V gene TRBV29-1 combines with J gene TRBJ1-2; maybe TRBD1 (6 bases). The chain's CDR3 is CSVQKGDLGGYTF. The CDR3 bases are TGCAGCGTCCAAAAGGGGGACTTGGGAGGCTACACCTTC. Complete variable domain (other parts from reference TRBV29-1 and TRBJ1-2): SAVISQKPSRDICQRGTSLTIQCQVDSQVTMMFWYRQQPGQSLTLIATANQGSEATYESGFVIDKFPISRPNLTFSTLTVSNMSPEDSSIYLCSVQKGDLGGYTFGSGTRLTVV.